Detailed here is one T cell receptor (beta chain). Its antigen has not been determined. Nothing much larger sits one base from this clone, and base qualities are not available. Taken from cysteine to phenylalanine, the CDR3 has 14 residues. Just the 42-base CDR3 DNA is kept, in frame starting at base 1. Taken from the germline V gene, the CDR1 and CDR2 loops are SNHLY and FYNNEI. V and J are truncated by 1 base and 2 bases respectively, leaving an intervening sequence of 9 bases. The trial excluded patients who had a history of autoimmune disease or were on systemic immunosuppression. In every dose cohort, peripheral blood was drawn for TCR sequencing at baseline, cycle 4 day 1, and cycle 7 day 1. The samples were drawn from a first-in-human, open-label, multicenter phase I dose-escalation trial of ivuxolimab. Adults with locally advanced or metastatic melanoma, renal cell carcinoma, hepatocellular carcinoma or head and neck squamous cell carcinoma were enrolled in the trial. Before TCR sequencing, CD4+ T cells and CD8+ T cells from peripheral blood were sorted into separate populations.

To sequence the TCRbeta CDR3 region, genomic DNA was isolated from the sorted cells. The immunoSEQ Assay was used to sequence the TCRbeta CDR3 regions. The table comes from immuneACCESS by way of TCRdb, which keeps in-frame sequences with V and J called. Part of the clones is missing from these tables; in studies checked, under half for an unresolved V gene and the rest for unknown reasons. A total of over 70,000 clones appear in this sample, 78% of them only once. The biggest ten clones account for over 4.5% of the sample. These data originate in a study of OX40 agonist ivuxolimab in advanced cancers. With regard to the full study: Ivuxolimab was an agonistic, fully human IgG2 monoclonal antibody directed against OX40 (CD134), a costimulatory receptor. The dose-escalation cohort was over 70% male with a mean age of roughly 60 years, ranging from roughly 23 to 79. The paper covers the monotherapy dose-escalation part of the phase I ivuxolimab trial, which included N of about 51 patients. Three dose-escalation patients achieved partial responses, one with hepatocellular carcinoma and two with cutaneous melanoma. Prior anti-PD-1, anti-PD-L1 or anti-CTLA-4 therapy was permitted, and approximately 40% of dose-escalation patients had received checkpoint inhibitors. Of the approximately 50 dose-escalation patients, hepatocellular carcinoma was present in approximately 20, melanoma in around 15, renal cell carcinoma in 9 and head and neck cancer in 9. Intravenous ivuxolimab was administered to patients every 2 weeks at six dose levels: 0.01, 0.1, 0.3, 1.5, 3 and 10 mg/kg. Peripheral TCRbeta sequencing aimed to test whether ivuxolimab altered TCR sequence diversity and caused clonal T-cell expansion. Beyond this particular receptor, the publication reports: In the 0.1-3.0 mg/kg groups, partial responders were among the patients with the lowest normalized peripheral clonal expansion, particularly in CD8+ T cells. After ivuxolimab, expanded clones were on average more numerous among CD8+ T cells than among CD4+ T cells. The antigen specificity of the peripheral T cells that underwent clonal expansion was not determined. Clonal expansion of both CD4+ and CD8+ blood T cells was observed from baseline to week 6 at doses 0.1 to 3.0 mg/kg. Low levels of normalized T-cell clonal expansion were also seen in some patients who did not respond.

Recombination joined TRBV2 with TRBJ2-7; the D gene assignment is ambiguous. The sequence was collected from an adult with an advanced solid tumor such as melanoma, head and neck, liver or kidney cancer. Sequenced here: CD4+ or CD8+ T cells sorted from blood, sampled in a trial of the OX40 agonist ivuxolimab. The CDR3 has the sequence CASSEGVSPYEQYF. The bases read TGTGCCAGCAGTGAAGGGGTCAGCCCCTACGAGCAGTACTTC.